The clone carrying this TCR beta chain was seen more than once but under ten times. Its antigen is currently unknown. The sample comes from a study of T cell repertoires in cytomegalovirus infection. Study context: Selection of CMV epitopes for the study included recently identified HLA-C-restricted and well-studied HLA-B-restricted ones. Carrying CMV and the relevant HLA type showed in public TCR beta signatures.

J lost 5 bases, V lost 0 bases, and 14 bases had no gene match. The CDR3 is made up of 18 amino acids. The germline gives CDR1 LGHNA, CDR2 YSLEER. General study findings and limits: HLA-C-restricted, CMV-specific TCR beta clonotypes were dominant ex vivo. Summed frequency of public TCR beta families distinguished CMV carriers with the relevant HLA.

One entry per CDR3 protein, called by TCRdb with MiXCR from the reads. The data show roughly 920,000 distinct CDR3 sequences, 30% to 40% seen once. V is TRBV4-3 and J is TRBJ1-2, with 8 bases lining up with TRBD1. The starting material was cultured CD8+ T cells from PBMCs, obtained from culture after CMV antigen stimulation. This TCR came from a human donor in good health (CMV status not recorded). Some clones in this sample may be carry-over from other donors' samples. CDR3: CASSQDNFGTGITYGYTF. The CDR3 DNA reads TGCGCCAGCAGCCAAGATAATTTTGGGACAGGAATCACTTATGGCTACACCTTC.